This passage covers 27 T cell receptor beta chains from one sample sequenced in a study of control samples from healthy donors and cancer patients. The repertoire was sequenced with immunoSEQ multiplex PCR; TCRdb's copy has only in-frame clones and lacks some. Of 45,000 to 60,000 clones listed, over 70% were seen once; the top ten hold 10%. Sequenced sample: blood. The receptor source for this set is a man between 70 and 80 years old in good health.

The chain employs TRBV10-3 and TRBJ2-7; weak D call: TRBD1 (5 bases). The CDR3 loop spans 13 amino acids. CDR1 is ENHRY, CDR2 SYGVKD, per germline. The V and J ends lost 10 bases and 2 bases respectively, with 15 bases between them. The CDR3 sequence: CATALQAAYEQYF. The DNA for the CDR3 is TGTGCCACCGCACTACAGGCGGCCTACGAGCAGTACTTC.

This chain connects TRBV6-1 to TRBJ1-4, with 8 bases fitting TRBD1. The germline gives CDR1 MNHNS, CDR2 SASEGT. The CDR3 totals 16 residues. V was pared by 3 bases and J by 7 bases, with 10 bases of the junction left unmatched. CDR3 in DNA: TGTGCCAGCAGTGATGGCAGGGGGCAAGGTGGTGAAAAACTGTTTTTT. Translating it yields CASSDGRGQGGEKLFF.

The chain has TRBV27 and TRBJ1-1, with TRBD1 as a possible D gene (5 bases). Per the germline V gene, CDR1 is MNHEY and CDR2 is SMNVEV (reference sequence). The V end was cut by 8 bases, the J end by 5 bases, with 15 bases between. CDR3 length: 13 amino acids. In DNA, the CDR3 is TGTGCCAGCTTTAGGGGTTTAGGGACTGAAGCTTTCTTT. Translated: CASFRGLGTEAFF.

A single count supports this clone. The J gene is TRBJ2-5, the V gene TRBV2; 7 bases are shared with TRBD1. This CDR3 is built from 12 residues. CDR1 SNHLY and CDR2 FYNNEI come from the germline V gene. V shed 11 bases and J 5 bases; nucleotides not matched to a gene: 8. CDR3 nucleotide sequence: TGTGCCTCAAGGGTACAGGGGGAGACCCAGTACTTC. Amino acid sequence: CASRVQGETQYF.

The rearrangement joins TRBV7-3 to TRBJ1-3; no firm D call. The V gene's germline CDR1 is SGHTA and CDR2 FQGTGA. V dropped 2 bases and J dropped 0 bases, with 11 bases sitting between them. The CDR3 has 16 amino acids. Here the CDR3 reads CASSLSGLSSGNTIYF. CDR3 sequence (DNA): TGTGCCAGCAGCTTATCCGGGTTGAGCTCTGGAAACACCATATATTTT.

V and J are TRBV4-1 and TRBJ2-7; 13 bases line up with TRBD2. Per the germline V gene, CDR1 is MGHRA and CDR2 is YSYEKL. Unmatched junction bases numbered 5, after V lost 1 base and J lost 2 bases. The CDR3 consists of 17 residues. CDR3 in amino acids: CASSQGTSGSRPYEQYF. CDR3 nucleotide sequence: TGCGCCAGCAGCCAAGGGACTAGCGGGAGTCGACCCTACGAGCAGTACTTC.

The chain joins TRBV5-1 to TRBJ2-5; 7 nucleotides match TRBD1. Trimming took 0 bases from V and 5 from J; bases not matched to a gene: 1. Germline values: CDR1 SGHRS, CDR2 YFSETQ. The CDR3 consists of 13 residues. The CDR3 sequence: CASSLEGGETQYF. CDR3 DNA sequence: TGCGCCAGCAGCTTGGAAGGGGGCGAGACCCAGTACTTC.

Details on this clone: The germline gene is not matched at one end of the junction; a read error may be the cause. The chain recombines TRBV24-1 with TRBJ2-1; D perhaps matches TRBD2 (6 bases). CDR3 length: 12 amino acids. Germline V lookup: CDR1 KGHDR, CDR2 SFDVKD. The CDR3 sequence: CATSDFGTPQVF. The CDR3 DNA reads TGTGCCACCAGTGATTTCGGGACTCCCCAGGTCTTC.

CDR3 DNA sequence: TGTGCCAGCAGTCTCTTTTTAGGCACGGACACTGAAGCTTTCTTT. As protein: CASSLFLGTDTEAFF. V and J are TRBV6-5 and TRBJ1-1; the D is unclear. V was pared by 5 bases and J by 3 bases, with 16 bases between. The germline V gene has CDR1 MNHEY and CDR2 SVGAGI. This CDR3 has 15 amino acids.

The chain uses TRBV2 and TRBJ1-2; D ambiguous. CDR1 is SNHLY and CDR2 is FYNNEI in the germline V gene. The CDR3 extends over 14 amino acids. Trimming shortened V by 7 bases and J by 7 bases, and 19 bases separated the two germline ends. The CDR3 sequence: CASKQQYRVAGYTF. The CDR3 DNA reads as TGTGCCAGCAAACAGCAGTATCGTGTTGCTGGCTACACCTTC.

The chain joins TRBV6-6 to TRBJ1-1, with D perhaps matching TRBD1 (5 bases). CDR3 length equals 14 residues. Deletions cut 5 bases from V and 1 base from J, with 11 bases between. Germline V gene sequence: CDR1 MNHNY, CDR2 SVGAGI (reference sequence). The CDR3 nucleotides read TGTGCCAGCAGTACTAGGGACGGGAACACTGAAGCTTTCTTT. Protein product: CASSTRDGNTEAFF.

The gene calls are TRBV4-1 and TRBJ2-1; TRBD2 agrees at 7 bases. V shed 0 bases and J 4 bases; nucleotides not matched to a gene: 3. The CDR3 spans 15 residues. Germline V gene sequence: CDR1 MGHRA, CDR2 YSYEKL. Here the CDR3 DNA reads TGCGCCAGCAGCCAAGATATCGGGGGGTACAATGAGCAGTTCTTC. Translating gives CASSQDIGGYNEQFF.

This sequence joins TRBV18 and TRBJ1-1, with no clear D. The CDR3 consists of 16 residues. The V gene lost 6 bases and the J gene lost 0 bases, with 17 bases spanning the gap. From germline, CDR1 is KGHSH and CDR2 LQKENI. CDR3 DNA sequence: TGTGCCAGCTCCCTCGGACTCGCCTCCATGAACACTGAAGCTTTCTTT. This sequence encodes CASSLGLASMNTEAFF.

V and J are TRBV6-5 and TRBJ1-2; D gene unclear. Germline V CDR1 and CDR2: MNHEY, SVGAGI. V was clipped by 5 bases and J by 4 bases, with 11 bases between them. The CDR3 totals 13 residues. CDR3: CASSPRTIYGYTF. DNA for the CDR3: TGTGCCAGCAGTCCTCGGACTATCTATGGCTACACCTTC.

The chain couples TRBV30 to TRBJ1-1; D gene unclear. The length of the CDR3 is 14 residues. The germline V gene has CDR1 GTSNPN and CDR2 SVGIG (reference sequence). Trimming removed 0 bases from V and 1 base from J, with 9 bases in between. DNA for the CDR3: TGTGCCTGGAGTGTAAGGGCAGCGAACACTGAAGCTTTCTTT. This sequence encodes CAWSVRAANTEAFF. Filled out from reference TRBV30 and TRBJ1-1, the complete variable domain reads SQTIHQWPATLVQPVGSPLSLECTVEGTSNPNLYWYRQAAGRGLQLLFYSVGIGQISSEVPQNLSASRPQDRQFILSSKKLLLSDSGFYLCAWSVRAANTEAFFGQGTRLTVV.

V usage is TRBV5-8 and J usage is TRBJ2-1; TRBD2 matches at 13 bases. J was trimmed by 7 bases and V by 2 bases; bases with no gene match: 3. Germline loops: CDR1 SGHTS, CDR2 YDEGEE. The CDR3 has 15 amino acids. This chain's CDR3 is CASSFPGLAGNEQFF. The CDR3 DNA follows: TGTGCCAGCAGCTTTCCGGGACTAGCGGGGAATGAGCAGTTCTTC.

The chain couples TRBV28 to TRBJ2-2; 11 nucleotides line up with TRBD2. CDR1 MDHEN and CDR2 SYDVKM come from the germline V gene. The CDR3 extends over 15 amino acids. V lost 2 bases and J lost 4; bases outside the gene matches: 0. CDR3 protein: CASSLGTSGTGELFF. The CDR3 bases are TGTGCCAGCAGTTTAGGGACTAGCGGCACCGGGGAGCTGTTTTTT.

The chain links TRBV5-1 to TRBJ1-4, with unresolved D. There are 14 residues in the CDR3. V was shortened by 4 bases and J by 5 bases, with 12 bases between the two germline ends. Germline lookup yields CDR1 SGHRS and CDR2 YFSETQ. The DNA of the CDR3 is TGCGCCAGCAGCCCGGACCCTCCCAATGAAAAACTGTTTTTT. Protein product: CASSPDPPNEKLFF.

This clone was observed a single time. J is TRBJ1-1 and V is TRBV4-1; possible D gene TRBD1, 5 bases. The CDR3 runs 16 residues. Trimming cost V 1 base and J 1 base, with 13 bases left between them. Germline assignment: CDR1 MGHRA and CDR2 YSYEKL. The CDR3 is CASSQGLLGANTEAFF. For the CDR3, the DNA is TGCGCCAGCAGCCAAGGACTACTAGGGGCGAACACTGAAGCTTTCTTT.

The rearrangement links TRBV7-2 to TRBJ1-1; tentative D call: TRBD1 (5 bases). This CDR3 spans 13 amino acids. Trimming took 5 bases from V and 10 from J, leaving 17 bases between them. Germline CDR1 reads SGHTA; CDR2 reads FQGNSA. The CDR3: CASSPVGRRGAFF. The DNA for the CDR3 is TGTGCCAGCAGCCCCGTGGGTCGGAGGGGAGCTTTCTTT.

The rearrangement joins TRBV5-1 to TRBJ2-1; TRBD2 aligns across 10 bases. The CDR3 covers 17 residues. Per germline, CDR1 SGHRS and CDR2 YFSETQ. Trimming at V came to 0 bases and at J to 6 bases, leaving 9 bases not matched to a gene. The CDR3 DNA reads as TGCGCCAGCAGCTTGGTCGTGGGGACTAGCGCCGCCAATGAGCAGTTCTTC. This translates into CASSLVVGTSAANEQFF.

This clone was detected a few times. The CDR3 loop reads CASTGPNYEQYF. CDR3 DNA sequence: TGTGCCAGCACAGGTCCCAACTACGAGCAGTACTTC. The chain couples TRBV2 to TRBJ2-7; D is undetermined. The CDR3 totals 12 residues. V lost 7 bases and J 3 bases, leaving 10 bases between the germline ends. CDR1 is SNHLY, CDR2 FYNNEI, per germline.

The chain is built from TRBV9 and TRBJ2-1; 10 positions match TRBD2. J lost 6 bases, V lost 0 bases, and 6 bases had no gene match. Germline loops: CDR1 SGDLS, CDR2 YYNGEE. The CDR3 runs 16 residues. The CDR3 DNA reads TGTGCCAGCAGCGTAGGTAGCGGGGGGCCATTCAATGAGCAGTTCTTC. Its protein product is CASSVGSGGPFNEQFF.

This clone appeared once. This chain joins TRBV5-1 and TRBJ2-2; 8 bases agree with TRBD2. The junction had 4 bases not matched to a gene; V was cut back by 1 base and J by 5 bases. The CDR3 length is 15 residues. CDR1 and CDR2 from the germline V gene are SGHRS and YFSETQ. CDR3 amino acids: CASSLLGLDTGELFF. CDR3 nucleotide sequence: TGCGCCAGCAGCTTGCTGGGACTAGATACCGGGGAGCTGTTTTTT.

The chain uses TRBV11-2 and TRBJ1-1; TRBD1 aligns across 7 bases. Unmatched junction bases numbered 3, after V lost 5 bases and J lost 3 bases. Germline V gene lookup returns CDR1 SGHAT and CDR2 FQNNGV. The CDR3 sequence is 13 residues long. The CDR3 is CASSLTGDTEAFF. CDR3 nucleotide sequence: TGTGCCAGCAGCCTAACAGGGGACACTGAAGCTTTCTTT. Based on the CDR3 plus reference TRBV11-2 and TRBJ1-1, the full variable domain is EAGVAQSPRYKIIEKRQSVAFWCNPISGHATLYWYQQILGQGPKLLIQFQNNGVVDDSQLPKDRFSAERLKGVDSTLKIQPAKLEDSAVYLCASSLTGDTEAFFGQGTRLTVV.

This chain joins TRBV11-1 and TRBJ2-3; possibly TRBD2 for D (5 bases). Trimming stripped 0 bases from V and 3 bases from J, with 7 bases between. The CDR3 spans 14 residues. Per germline, CDR1 SGHAT and CDR2 FQDESV (reference sequence). The CDR3 bases are TGTGCCAGCAGCTTAGCGAGGGTTACAGATACGCAGTATTTT. Translating it yields CASSLARVTDTQYF.

The chain is built from TRBV5-6 and TRBJ2-1, with 7 bases fitting TRBD2. This CDR3 comprises 14 residues. V gave up 4 bases and J gave up 6 bases; unmatched junction bases: 7. Germline-derived CDR1 and CDR2 are SGHDT and YYEEEE. CDR3 nucleotide sequence: TGTGCCAGCAGCCTCTTATTAGCGGGCAATGAGCAGTTCTTC. Translating gives CASSLLLAGNEQFF. The whole variable domain, remainder taken from reference TRBV5-6 and TRBJ2-1, is DAGVTQSPTHLIKTRGQQVTLRCSPKSGHDTVSWYQQALGQGPQFIFQYYEEEERQRGNFPDRFSGHQFPNYSSELNVNALLLGDSALYLCASSLLLAGNEQFFGPGTRLTVL.